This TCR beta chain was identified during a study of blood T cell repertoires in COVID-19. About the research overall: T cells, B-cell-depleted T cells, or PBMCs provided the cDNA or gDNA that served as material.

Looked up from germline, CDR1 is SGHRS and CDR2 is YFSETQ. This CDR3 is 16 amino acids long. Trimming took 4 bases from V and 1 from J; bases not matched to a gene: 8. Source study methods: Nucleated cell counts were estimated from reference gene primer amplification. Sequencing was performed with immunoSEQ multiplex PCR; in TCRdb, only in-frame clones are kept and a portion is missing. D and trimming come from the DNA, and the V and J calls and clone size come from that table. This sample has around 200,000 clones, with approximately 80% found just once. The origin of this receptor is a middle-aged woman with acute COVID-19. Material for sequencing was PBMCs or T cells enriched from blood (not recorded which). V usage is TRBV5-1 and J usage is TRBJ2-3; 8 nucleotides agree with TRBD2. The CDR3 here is CASSPGGGAGTDTQYF. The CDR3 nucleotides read TGCGCCAGCAGCCCGGGGGGGGGCGCGGGCACAGATACGCAGTATTTT.